This T cell receptor beta chain was sequenced during a study of blood T cell repertoires in COVID-19. CDR3 length equals 14 residues. Germline CDR1 SNHLY, CDR2 FYNNEI. Trimming pared 8 bases from V and 5 bases from J, leaving 18 bases between. TCRdb keeps only in-frame clones here, not all; method: immunoSEQ multiplex PCR. Here the sample spans 200,000 to 250,000 clones, approximately 80% being singletons. V is TRBV2 and J is TRBJ1-1; a possible D gene is TRBD1 (5 bases). This sequence originates from a woman of 80 years or more with COVID-19, enrolled during active disease. Source material: peripheral blood. The CDR3 DNA sequence: TGTGCCAGCTCTCGGGGGTGGGAGCGGACTGAAGCTTTCTTT. The encoded protein is CASSRGWERTEAFF.